This entry lists 24 T cell receptor beta chains sequenced from one sample in a study of T cell repertoires in cytomegalovirus infection. One entry per CDR3 protein, called by TCRdb with MiXCR from the reads. The profile covers 750,000 to 900,000 distinct CDR3 sequences, with 29% appearing a single time and roughly 14% taken by the ten largest. No cognate antigen is known for these TCRs. Sequences were derived from cultured CD8+ T cells from PBMCs, sampled from culture after CMV antigen stimulation. The source is a human donor in good health (CMV status not recorded). Some clones in this sample may be carry-over from other donors' samples.

The V and J genes are TRBV7-9 and TRBJ2-1; D is unresolved. CDR3 length: 15 amino acids. Trimming removed 5 bases from V and 9 bases from J, with 20 bases in between. CDR1 and CDR2 from the germline V gene are SEHNR and FQNEAQ (reference sequence). As DNA, the CDR3 is TGTGCCAGCAGCCTGGATGAAGCGTTTGGCGGTGAGCAGTTCTTC. Translation gives CASSLDEAFGGEQFF.

This clonotype showed up many times. The chain uses TRBV7-9 and TRBJ2-5, with 13 bases lining up with TRBD2. Trimming at V came to 5 bases and at J to 5 bases, leaving 5 bases not matched to a gene. The CDR3 consists of 15 residues. The germline V gene has CDR1 SEHNR and CDR2 FQNEAQ (reference sequence). The CDR3 is CASSTRGLAGETQYF. CDR3 DNA sequence: TGTGCCAGCAGCACAAGGGGACTAGCGGGGGAGACCCAGTACTTC.

This clonotype was seen a handful of times. The V gene is TRBV6-2 or TRBV6-3, the J gene TRBJ2-3; no clear D. This CDR3 spans 16 amino acids. Trimming took 1 base from V and 0 from J, leaving 11 bases between them. CDR1 is MNHEY and CDR2 is SVGEGT in the germline V gene. CDR3 loop: CASSYFKRFSTDTQYF. The CDR3 DNA reads TGTGCCAGCAGTTACTTCAAACGGTTTAGCACAGATACGCAGTATTTT.

This chain uses TRBV5-4 with TRBJ2-3; D might be TRBD2 (6 bases). This CDR3 contains 17 residues. CDR1 is SGHNT, CDR2 YYREEE, per germline (reference sequence). V gave up 6 bases and J gave up 2 bases, with 22 bases separating them. CDR3 protein: CASTPSAGSLTTDTQYF. The CDR3 region has the DNA TGTGCCAGCACCCCCTCCGCGGGAAGCCTCACCACAGATACGCAGTATTTT.

V and J are TRBV11-2 and TRBJ2-6; D is unclear. The CDR3 has 14 amino acids. V gave up 4 bases and J gave up 3 bases, with 7 bases separating them. The germline gives CDR1 SGHAT, CDR2 FQNNGV. The DNA for the CDR3 is TGTGCCAGCAGCTCGGGTTTTGGGGCCAACGTCCTGACTTTC. This translates into CASSSGFGANVLTF.

This clonotype was counted many times. The chain recombines TRBV7-6 with TRBJ2-3, with no clear D. Trimming took 1 base from V and 2 from J, leaving 25 bases between them. This CDR3 region has 20 residues. Germline V gives CDR1 SGHVS, CDR2 FNYEAQ. The CDR3 region is CASSLVPSRASVPTTDTQYF. DNA of the CDR3: TGTGCCAGCAGCTTAGTCCCCTCCCGGGCCTCGGTCCCCACCACAGATACGCAGTATTTT.

The chain links TRBV7-8 to TRBJ2-5; maybe TRBD1 (6 bases). Trimming stripped 6 bases from V and 1 base from J, with 18 bases between. This CDR3 contains 16 residues. Germline assignment: CDR1 SGHVS and CDR2 FQNEAQ. The CDR3 loop reads CASRITGTQTQETQYF. In DNA, the CDR3 is TGTGCCAGCAGAATAACAGGGACACAGACCCAAGAGACCCAGTACTTC.

This clonotype has more than one count but fewer than ten. The rearrangement joins TRBV28 to TRBJ1-2; 7 positions match TRBD1. J lost 6 bases, V lost 4 bases, and 5 bases had no gene match. Germline V lookup: CDR1 MDHEN, CDR2 SYDVKM. The CDR3 spans 13 residues. In nucleotides, the CDR3 is TGTGCCAGCAGTTGGGGCAGGGGGAATGGCTACACCTTC. This codes for CASSWGRGNGYTF.

Notes on this clonotype: A junction end diverges from the germline sequence, so it may reflect a read error. The chain joins TRBV12-3 or TRBV12-4 to TRBJ2-5; 13 bases line up with TRBD2. This CDR3 spans 17 amino acids. CDR3 nucleotide sequence: TGTGCCGGCAGTTTTATAGGACTAGCGGGGGAACAAGAGACCCAGTACTTC. Its protein product is CAGSFIGLAGEQETQYF.

The J gene is TRBJ2-7, the V gene TRBV6-1; 7 nucleotides align to TRBD1. V gave up 9 bases and J gave up 5 bases; unmatched junction bases: 1. Germline CDR1 reads MNHNS; CDR2 reads SASEGT. The CDR3 spans 10 residues. The CDR3 loop reads CASTGDEQYF. CDR3 in DNA: TGTGCCAGTACAGGGGACGAGCAGTACTTC.

This chain joins TRBV18 and TRBJ1-4; D call uncertain. With 2 bases removed from V and 3 bases from J, the gap between germline ends came to 7 bases. The CDR3 totals 14 residues. Per the germline V gene, CDR1 is KGHSH and CDR2 is LQKENI. In DNA, the CDR3 is TGTGCCAGCTCACCAACACAGCCTAATGAAAAACTGTTTTTT. Its translation is CASSPTQPNEKLFF.

This clonotype has only a few counts. The chain couples TRBV7-9 to TRBJ2-1; D possibly corresponds to TRBD1 (6 bases). CDR1 and CDR2 from the germline V gene are SEHNR and FQNEAQ (reference sequence). Trimming left V 4 bases short and J 7 bases short, with 17 bases between. This CDR3 has 15 amino acids. Here the CDR3 DNA reads TGTGCCAGCAGCTCGGACACTACCCAGGGGAATGAGCAGTTCTTC. Residues: CASSSDTTQGNEQFF.

The sample holds a few counts of this clonotype. CDR3 amino acids: CASSLGGAQWSEAFF. The CDR3 DNA reads as TGTGCCAGCAGTCTAGGGGGGGCACAGTGGAGTGAAGCTTTCTTT. This rearrangement joins TRBV6-1 to TRBJ1-1; perhaps TRBD1 as D (6 bases). Germline CDR1 reads MNHNS; CDR2 reads SASEGT. The ends were cut back, 5 bases at V and 7 bases at J, with 20 bases in the middle. This CDR3 region has 15 residues.

This chain links TRBV6-5 with TRBJ2-1, with 9 bases identical to TRBD2. V lost 2 bases to trimming and J lost 2 bases; unmatched junction nucleotides: 4. The V gene's germline CDR1 is MNHEY and CDR2 SVGAGI. The CDR3 length is 16 residues. CDR3 amino acids: CASSYASGAPYNEQFF. In DNA, the CDR3 is TGTGCCAGCAGTTACGCTAGCGGGGCCCCCTACAATGAGCAGTTCTTC.

V and J are TRBV6-6 and TRBJ2-1; 8 bases are a match to TRBD2. The CDR3 extends over 14 amino acids. Germline trimming cut 5 bases from V and 7 bases from J; bases unmatched to any gene: 7. Germline V gives CDR1 MNHNY, CDR2 SVGAGI (reference sequence). As DNA, the CDR3 is TGTGCCAGCAGTCCGGGACTAGGTGAGAATGAGCAGTTCTTC. Translation gives CASSPGLGENEQFF.

The chain carries TRBV10-3 and TRBJ2-3; D gene ambiguous. This CDR3 spans 15 amino acids. The V end was cut by 2 bases, the J end by 0 bases, with 9 bases between. The germline V gene has CDR1 ENHRY and CDR2 SYGVKD. In DNA, the CDR3 is TGTGCCATCAGTGAGGGTGGGGTGAGCACAGATACGCAGTATTTT. Its translation: CAISEGGVSTDTQYF.

The V call is TRBV29-1, the J call TRBJ2-5, with D possibly called TRBD1 or TRBD2 (5 bases each). Germline-derived CDR1 and CDR2 are SQVTM and ANQGSEA. The CDR3 loop spans 17 amino acids. Trimming shortened V by 4 bases and J by 0 bases, and 21 bases separated the two germline ends. The CDR3: CSVGGPEGSLYQETQYF. The DNA for the CDR3 is TGCAGCGTTGGGGGACCCGAGGGTTCATTGTACCAAGAGACCCAGTACTTC.

This clonotype has a handful of counts. The CDR3 coding sequence is TGCGCCAGCAGTGGACGGCCGAACACCGGGGAGCTGTTTTTT. Protein: CASSGRPNTGELFF. The chain carries TRBV4-1 and TRBJ2-2; D gene uncertain. V lost 6 bases and J lost 0, with 8 bases in between. This CDR3 spans 14 amino acids. Per germline, CDR1 MGHRA and CDR2 YSYEKL.

This clonotype was found a few times. The chain links TRBV5-6 to TRBJ2-5; 7 bases map to TRBD2. Trimming at V came to 6 bases and at J to 4 bases, leaving 9 bases not matched to a gene. The CDR3 runs to 14 residues. CDR1 SGHDT and CDR2 YYEEEE come from the germline V gene. DNA for the CDR3: TGTGCCAGCAAAAGCGGGGCAGGGCGAGAGACCCAGTACTTC. Its protein is CASKSGAGRETQYF.

V and J are TRBV19 and TRBJ1-5; D gene ambiguous. Germline V gene sequence: CDR1 LNHDA, CDR2 SQIVND (reference sequence). This CDR3 is built from 16 residues. The V end was cut by 1 base, the J end by 4 bases, with 14 bases between. This CDR3 is CASSIVRTGRNQPQHF. CDR3 in DNA: TGTGCCAGTAGTATAGTTAGGACTGGGAGGAATCAGCCCCAGCATTTT.

This clonotype was recorded a few times. This chain links TRBV5-6 with TRBJ2-7; TRBD1 agrees at 7 bases. Unmatched junction bases numbered 11, after V lost 4 bases and J lost 7 bases. CDR1 is SGHDT, CDR2 YYEEEE, per germline. The CDR3 extends over 14 amino acids. CDR3 nucleotide sequence: TGTGCCAGCAGCGGGGACAGCTCCCGGGTGGAGCAGTACTTC. Residues: CASSGDSSRVEQYF.

CDR3 region: CAIRLKEPNTGELFF. The CDR3 DNA reads TGTGCCATCAGATTAAAGGAGCCGAACACCGGGGAGCTGTTTTTT. The chain uses TRBV10-3 and TRBJ2-2, with D unresolved. The CDR3 is 15 amino acids. Trimming pared 6 bases from V and 0 bases from J, leaving 11 bases between. Germline lookup yields CDR1 ENHRY and CDR2 SYGVKD.

This clonotype was detected once. The chain has TRBV14 and TRBJ1-1; TRBD1 matches at 8 bases. Germline CDR1 SGHDN, CDR2 FVKESK. V shed 4 bases, J shed 4 bases, and the junction held 5 bases outside the gene matches. This CDR3 has 14 amino acids. The DNA of the CDR3 is TGTGCCAGCAGCCGCCCCAGGGGGCCCACTGAAGCTTTCTTT. Protein product: CASSRPRGPTEAFF. Combining the CDR3 with reference TRBV14 and TRBJ1-1 gives the whole variable domain EAGVTQFPSHSVIEKGQTVTLRCDPISGHDNLYWYRRVMGKEIKFLLHFVKESKQDESGMPNNRFLAERTGGTYSTLKVQPAELEDSGVYFCASSRPRGPTEAFFGQGTRLTVV.

This chain joins TRBV6-1 and TRBJ1-4; the D is unclear. The CDR3 extends over 14 amino acids. V was trimmed by 2 bases and J by 8 bases, leaving 12 bases between them. Germline CDR1 reads MNHNS; CDR2 reads SASEGT. CDR3 amino acids: CASSEFQDYEKLFF. The CDR3 DNA reads as TGTGCCAGCAGTGAATTCCAGGACTACGAAAAACTGTTTTTT.